Each of the 12 T cell receptor beta chains below was sequenced from the same sample in a study of shared clonotypes between healthy human individuals. Sequenced by immunoSEQ multiplex PCR; TCRdb stores in-frame clones only, minus some. This table holds about 2.4 million clones, around 90% found once. Sequencing was performed on naive CD4+ T cells sorted from blood. The subset here: CD45RA+ positively selected. The receptors shown here come from a man aged 18 to 30 in good health.

The rearrangement uses TRBV18 and TRBJ2-1; 10 bases match TRBD1. The CDR3 is 15 residues long. CDR1 is KGHSH and CDR2 is LQKENI in the germline V gene. The J segment lost 6 bases and the V segment lost 2 bases, leaving 4 bases of the junction unmatched. CDR3 DNA: TGTGCCAGCTCACCAGGGACAGGGGTATTCAATGAGCAGTTCTTC. It is translated as CASSPGTGVFNEQFF.

The genes are TRBV18 and TRBJ1-4; D uncertain. The CDR3 extends over 16 amino acids. V shed 2 bases and J shed 0 bases, with 10 bases lying between them. CDR1 is KGHSH and CDR2 is LQKENI in the germline V gene. The CDR3 DNA is TGTGCCAGCTCACCAACGTTGGCCGCAACTAATGAAAAACTGTTTTTT. It encodes CASSPTLAATNEKLFF.

This clone was seen just once. The chain has TRBV6-6 and TRBJ2-3; 10 bases map to TRBD2. In germline, CDR1 is MNHNY, CDR2 SVGAGI (reference sequence). The CDR3 is 16 residues long. With V trimmed by 8 bases and J by 1 base, 9 bases remained unmatched. The CDR3 sequence is CASPPPGLAGTDTQYF. CDR3 nucleotides: TGTGCCAGCCCTCCACCCGGACTAGCGGGCACAGATACGCAGTATTTT.

The rearrangement uses TRBV4-3 and TRBJ2-1; possible D gene TRBD2, 6 bases. Germline V lookup: CDR1 LGHNA, CDR2 YSLEER. V lost 1 base and J 0 bases, leaving 25 bases between the germline ends. The CDR3 is made up of 21 amino acids. The CDR3 bases are TGCGCCAGCAGCCAAGGCACGGGCGGGTCGGCGGGATCGTCCTCCTACAATGAGCAGTTCTTC. This sequence encodes CASSQGTGGSAGSSSYNEQFF.

The J gene is TRBJ2-1, the V gene TRBV5-6, with TRBD2 identical over 8 bases. The CDR3 contains 16 residues. CDR1 is SGHDT and CDR2 is YYEEEE in the germline V gene. The J segment lost 3 bases and the V segment lost 4 bases, leaving 9 bases of the junction unmatched. In DNA form, the CDR3 reads TGTGCCAGCAGCACGGGGGCGGGAGGTTACTACAATGAGCAGTTCTTC. Encoded protein: CASSTGAGGYYNEQFF.

In regard to this clone: Distinct nucleotide sequences in the sample also encode this CDR3. The chain uses TRBV6-5 and TRBJ2-3; D is unresolved. V shed 5 bases and J shed 6 bases, with 6 bases lying between them. The CDR3 is 11 amino acids. CDR1 and CDR2 from the germline V gene are MNHEY and SVGAGI. CDR3 amino acids: CASSNGDTQYF. As DNA, the CDR3 is TGTGCCAGCAGTAACGGGGATACGCAGTATTTT.

This sequence joins TRBV7-9 and TRBJ2-7, with 8 bases identical to TRBD1. V lost 8 bases to trimming and J lost 7 bases; unmatched junction nucleotides: 4. The length of the CDR3 is 11 residues. Germline V lookup: CDR1 SEHNR, CDR2 FQNEAQ (reference sequence). The CDR3 loop is CASQGAGEQYF. The CDR3 coding sequence is TGTGCCAGCCAGGGGGCGGGAGAGCAGTACTTC. The full variable domain, with the rest looked up from reference TRBV7-9 and TRBJ2-7, is DTGVSQNPRHKITKRGQNVTFRCDPISEHNRLYWYRQTLGQGPEFLTYFQNEAQLEKSRLLSDRFSAERPKGSFSTLEIQRTEQGDSAMYLCASQGAGEQYFGPGTRLTVT.

V and J are TRBV15 and TRBJ1-6; D call uncertain. This CDR3 spans 14 amino acids. CDR1 is LNHNV, CDR2 YYDKDF, per germline (reference sequence). V dropped 0 bases and J dropped 6 bases, with 6 bases sitting between them. The CDR3 spells CATSRDFSNSPLHF. The CDR3 region has the DNA TGTGCCACCAGCAGAGATTTCAGTAATTCACCCCTCCACTTT.

This rearrangement joins TRBV7-8 to TRBJ2-1; TRBD2 might be the D (6 bases). Germline loops: CDR1 SGHVS, CDR2 FQNEAQ. The CDR3 covers 15 residues. V was pared by 7 bases and J by 7 bases, with 20 bases between. The CDR3 region is CASNLGLPLPNEQFF. The CDR3 nucleotides are TGTGCCAGCAATTTGGGACTTCCCCTCCCAAATGAGCAGTTCTTC.

The chain recombines TRBV7-9 with TRBJ2-5; no clear D. The CDR3 runs to 15 residues. CDR1 is SEHNR, CDR2 FQNEAQ, per germline (reference sequence). The ends were cut back, 1 base at V and 7 bases at J, with 16 bases in the middle. The CDR3: CASSLGEEAAGTQYF. The CDR3 coding sequence is TGTGCCAGCAGCTTAGGGGAAGAAGCAGCAGGGACCCAGTACTTC. Combining the CDR3 with reference TRBV7-9 and TRBJ2-5 gives the whole variable domain DTGVSQNPRHKITKRGQNVTFRCDPISEHNRLYWYRQTLGQGPEFLTYFQNEAQLEKSRLLSDRFSAERPKGSFSTLEIQRTEQGDSAMYLCASSLGEEAAGTQYFGPGTRLLVL.

This sequence joins TRBV6-4 and TRBJ2-3, with 8 bases fitting TRBD2. The CDR3 runs to 14 residues. The germline V gene has CDR1 MRHNA and CDR2 SNTAGT. The J segment lost 5 bases and the V segment lost 4 bases, leaving 5 bases of the junction unmatched. The DNA for the CDR3 is TGTGCCAGCAGTGGAGGGGCGGGAGGAGATACGCAGTATTTT. Encoded protein: CASSGGAGGDTQYF.

The rearrangement uses TRBV5-1 and TRBJ1-1; TRBD1 might be the D (6 bases). V dropped 3 bases and J dropped 4 bases, with 13 bases sitting between them. Germline V gives CDR1 SGHRS, CDR2 YFSETQ. The CDR3 has 14 residues. The CDR3 loop reads CASSWEGERTEAFF. For the CDR3, the DNA is TGCGCCAGCAGCTGGGAGGGGGAGCGCACTGAAGCTTTCTTT.